A single sample gave rise to the 11 T cell receptor beta chains below, sequenced in a study of early stage breast cancer tumors. Repertoires were generated with immunoSEQ multiplex PCR, while TCRdb's copy carries only in-frame clones and drops some. The data contain some 48,000 clones, about 83% of them singletons. Source material: blood. These receptors were taken from a person in their fifties with breast cancer.

The V gene is TRBV19, the J gene TRBJ2-7, with D uncertain. The V gene's germline CDR1 is LNHDA and CDR2 SQIVND (reference sequence). The CDR3 totals 12 residues. With 3 bases removed from V and 5 bases from J, the gap between germline ends came to 8 bases. CDR3 nucleotide sequence: TGTGCCAGTAGTATCTCGGACCACGAGCAGTACTTC. Residues: CASSISDHEQYF.

This chain's CDR3 is CASSPLRLGADGYTF. In DNA form, the CDR3 reads TGTGCCAGCTCACCATTACGTCTGGGGGCCGATGGCTACACCTTC. This chain connects TRBV18 to TRBJ1-2; D is possibly TRBD1 (6 bases). V lost 2 bases and J lost 6, with 16 bases in between. CDR1 is KGHSH, CDR2 LQKENI, per germline. The CDR3 covers 15 residues.

The V call is TRBV30, the J call TRBJ1-4, with D uncertain. V lost 2 bases to trimming and J lost 8 bases, with 18 bases between them. Germline lookup yields CDR1 GTSNPN and CDR2 SVGIG (reference sequence). The CDR3 covers 15 residues. CDR3 coding DNA: TGTGCCTGGAGTTTCACAGCGCAGCTGGGGGAAAAACTGTTTTTT. Its protein is CAWSFTAQLGEKLFF. Full variable domain (outside the CDR3, taken from reference TRBV30 and TRBJ1-4): SQTIHQWPATLVQPVGSPLSLECTVEGTSNPNLYWYRQAAGRGLQLLFYSVGIGQISSEVPQNLSASRPQDRQFILSSKKLLLSDSGFYLCAWSFTAQLGEKLFFGSGTQLSVL.

This chain joins TRBV6-5 and TRBJ2-3; 12 positions agree with TRBD2. CDR3 length: 15 residues. V lost 6 bases and J lost 4; bases outside the gene matches: 5. CDR1 and CDR2 (germline): MNHEY, SVGAGI. CDR3 sequence (DNA): TGTGCCAGCAGCCCCCTAGCGGGGGGGCCAGATACGCAGTATTTT. Translating gives CASSPLAGGPDTQYF.

V and J are TRBV18 and TRBJ2-7; 8 bases align to TRBD1. The V and J ends lost 3 bases and 11 bases, in that order; junction bases with no gene match: 12. Germline V gene sequence: CDR1 KGHSH, CDR2 LQKENI. The CDR3 runs to 14 residues. The CDR3 reads CASSPSGGTGEKYF. The CDR3 DNA sequence: TGTGCCAGCTCACCGTCAGGGGGCACTGGAGAGAAGTACTTC.

This clone was seen just once. The chain uses TRBV2 and TRBJ2-5, with 12 bases matching TRBD2. With 4 bases clipped from V and 4 bases from J, the junction kept 4 bases outside the gene matches. Germline lookup yields CDR1 SNHLY and CDR2 FYNNEI. The CDR3 length is 15 residues. The CDR3 DNA reads as TGTGCCAGCAGTGGGACTAGCGGGGTGGTAGAGACCCAGTACTTC. Translated, it gives CASSGTSGVVETQYF.

V usage is TRBV5-1 and J usage is TRBJ1-2; perhaps TRBD1 as D (5 bases). V lost 6 bases to trimming and J lost 3 bases, with 15 bases between them. CDR3 length equals 14 residues. CDR1 and CDR2 (germline): SGHRS, YFSETQ. CDR3 in amino acids: CASTASGGDYGYTF. The CDR3 DNA is TGCGCCAGCACCGCATCGGGGGGAGACTATGGCTACACCTTC.

The chain is built from TRBV18 and TRBJ1-2; maybe TRBD1 (5 bases). Germline CDR1 is KGHSH and CDR2 is LQKENI. V was clipped by 3 bases and J by 4 bases, with 21 bases between them. The CDR3 is made up of 17 amino acids. The CDR3 loop is CASSPPGTATSLYGYTF. CDR3 coding DNA: TGTGCCAGCTCACCCCCAGGGACCGCTACATCACTCTATGGCTACACCTTC.

The V gene is TRBV19, the J gene TRBJ2-7, with 8 positions matching TRBD1. The V segment lost 6 bases and the J segment 3 bases; nucleotides outside the gene matches: 10. Germline V lookup: CDR1 LNHDA, CDR2 SQIVND (reference sequence). CDR3 length: 15 residues. The chain's CDR3 is CASSQGAGIIYEQYF. The CDR3 DNA sequence: TGTGCCAGTAGCCAGGGGGCAGGGATAATCTACGAGCAGTACTTC.

The chain links TRBV5-8 to TRBJ1-4; 11 bases agree with TRBD1. The CDR3 has 15 residues. Germline loops: CDR1 SGHTS, CDR2 YDEGEE. V dropped 0 bases and J dropped 7; count of bases not matched to a gene: 2. The CDR3 region is CASSLGTGGSEKLFF. As DNA, the CDR3 is TGTGCCAGCAGCTTGGGGACAGGGGGCAGTGAAAAACTGTTTTTT. The full variable domain, rest sourced from reference TRBV5-8 and TRBJ1-4, is EAGVTQSPTHLIKTRGQQATLRCSPISGHTSVYWYQQALGLGLQFLLWYDEGEERNRGNFPPRFSGRQFPNYSSELNVNALELEDSALYLCASSLGTGGSEKLFFGSGTQLSVL.

This clone was counted only a few times. V usage is TRBV4-3 and J usage is TRBJ1-2; D may be TRBD1 (5 bases). With 6 bases removed from V and 2 bases from J, the gap between germline ends came to 10 bases. The CDR3 runs to 13 residues. Germline V lookup: CDR1 LGHNA, CDR2 YSLEER. CDR3 residues: CASSGGLNYGYTF. The CDR3 nucleotides are TGCGCCAGCAGTGGGGGACTGAACTATGGCTACACCTTC.